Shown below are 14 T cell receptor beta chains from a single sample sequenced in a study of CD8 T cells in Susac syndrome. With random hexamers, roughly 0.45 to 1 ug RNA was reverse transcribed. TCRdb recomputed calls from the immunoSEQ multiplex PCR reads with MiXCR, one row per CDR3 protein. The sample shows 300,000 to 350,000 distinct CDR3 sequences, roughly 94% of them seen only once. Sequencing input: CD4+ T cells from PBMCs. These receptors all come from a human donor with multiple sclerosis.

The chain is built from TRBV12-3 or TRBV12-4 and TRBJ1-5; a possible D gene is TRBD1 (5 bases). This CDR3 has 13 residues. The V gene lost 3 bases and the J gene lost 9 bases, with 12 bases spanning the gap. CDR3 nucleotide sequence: TGTGCCAGCAGTTTGGGGGGACTATGGCCCCAGCATTTT. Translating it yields CASSLGGLWPQHF.

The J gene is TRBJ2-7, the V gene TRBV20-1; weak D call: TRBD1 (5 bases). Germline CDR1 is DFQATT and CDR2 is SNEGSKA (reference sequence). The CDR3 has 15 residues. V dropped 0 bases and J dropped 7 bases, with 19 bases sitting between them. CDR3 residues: CSARDFHRSPSEQYF. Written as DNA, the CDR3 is TGCAGTGCTAGAGATTTTCACAGGAGCCCCTCAGAGCAGTACTTC.

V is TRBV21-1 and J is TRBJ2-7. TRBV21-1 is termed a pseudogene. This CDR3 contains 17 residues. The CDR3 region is CASSNRPHLGRAYEQYF. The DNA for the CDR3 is TGTGCCAGCAGCAATCGACCCCACTTAGGCCGAGCCTACGAGCAGTACTTC.

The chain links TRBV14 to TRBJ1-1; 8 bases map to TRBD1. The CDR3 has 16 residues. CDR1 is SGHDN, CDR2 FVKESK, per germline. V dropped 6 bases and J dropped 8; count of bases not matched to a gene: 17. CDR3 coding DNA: TGTGCCAGCAGTCCGATGATCCCGACAGGGGCTGGAGAAGCTTTCTTT. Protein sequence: CASSPMIPTGAGEAFF.

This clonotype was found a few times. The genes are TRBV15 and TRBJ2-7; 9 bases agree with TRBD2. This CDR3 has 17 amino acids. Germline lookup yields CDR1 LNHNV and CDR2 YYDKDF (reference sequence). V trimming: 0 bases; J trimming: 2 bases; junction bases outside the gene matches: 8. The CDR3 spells CATSRDLASGTTYEQYF. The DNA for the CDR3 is TGTGCCACCAGCAGAGATCTAGCTAGCGGGACGACCTACGAGCAGTACTTC.

CDR3 bases: TGTGCCAGCAGTTTATTCGTTTCTGGTGAAGCTTTCTTT. Protein sequence: CASSLFVSGEAFF. The J gene is TRBJ1-1, the V gene TRBV12-3 or TRBV12-4; D uncertain. V was shortened by 2 bases and J by 7 bases, with 11 bases between the two germline ends. This CDR3 contains 13 residues.

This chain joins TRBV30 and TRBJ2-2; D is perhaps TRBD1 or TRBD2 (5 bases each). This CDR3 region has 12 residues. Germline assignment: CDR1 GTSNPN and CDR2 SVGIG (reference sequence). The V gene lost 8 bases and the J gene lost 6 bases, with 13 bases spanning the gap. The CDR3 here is CARGPDAGELFF. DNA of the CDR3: TGTGCCCGGGGACCCGACGCCGGGGAGCTGTTTTTT.

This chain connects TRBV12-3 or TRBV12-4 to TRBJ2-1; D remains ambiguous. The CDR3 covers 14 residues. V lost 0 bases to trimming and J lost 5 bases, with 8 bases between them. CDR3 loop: CASSLAASHNEQFF. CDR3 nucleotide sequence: TGTGCCAGCAGTTTAGCAGCTTCCCACAATGAGCAGTTCTTC.

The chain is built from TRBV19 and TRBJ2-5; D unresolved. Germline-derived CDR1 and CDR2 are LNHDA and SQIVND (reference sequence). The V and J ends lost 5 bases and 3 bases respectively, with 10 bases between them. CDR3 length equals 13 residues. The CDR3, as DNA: TGTGCCAGTAGTTCGGGCCCTAAAGAGACCCAGTACTTC. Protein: CASSSGPKETQYF.

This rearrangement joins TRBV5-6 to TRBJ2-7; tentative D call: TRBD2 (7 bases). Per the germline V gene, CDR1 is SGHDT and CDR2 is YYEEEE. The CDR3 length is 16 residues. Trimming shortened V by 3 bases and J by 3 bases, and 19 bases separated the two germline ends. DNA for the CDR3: TGTGCCAGCAGCTGGGGAGTCCCAGGGGACTACTACGAGCAGTACTTC. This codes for CASSWGVPGDYYEQYF. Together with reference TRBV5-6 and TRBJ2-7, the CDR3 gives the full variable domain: DAGVTQSPTHLIKTRGQQVTLRCSPKSGHDTVSWYQQALGQGPQFIFQYYEEEERQRGNFPDRFSGHQFPNYSSELNVNALLLGDSALYLCASSWGVPGDYYEQYFGPGTRLTVT.

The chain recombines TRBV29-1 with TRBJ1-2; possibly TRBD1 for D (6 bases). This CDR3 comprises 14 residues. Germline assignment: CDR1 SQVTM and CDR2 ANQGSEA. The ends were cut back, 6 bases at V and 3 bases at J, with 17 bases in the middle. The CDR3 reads CSVQAAGGDYGYTF. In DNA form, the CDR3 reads TGCAGCGTCCAAGCTGCCGGGGGCGACTATGGCTACACCTTC.

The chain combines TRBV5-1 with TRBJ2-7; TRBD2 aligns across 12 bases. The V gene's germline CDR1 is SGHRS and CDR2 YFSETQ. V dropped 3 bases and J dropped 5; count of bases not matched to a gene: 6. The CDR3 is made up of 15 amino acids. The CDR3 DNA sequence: TGCGCCAGCAGCTCGGGACTAGCGGGTTTCCACGAGCAGTACTTC. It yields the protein CASSSGLAGFHEQYF.

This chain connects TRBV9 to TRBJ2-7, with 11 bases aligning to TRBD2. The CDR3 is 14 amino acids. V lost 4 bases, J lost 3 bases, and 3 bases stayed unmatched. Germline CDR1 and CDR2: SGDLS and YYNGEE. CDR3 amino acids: CASSTTSGGYEQYF. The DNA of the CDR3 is TGTGCCAGCAGCACAACTAGCGGGGGCTACGAGCAGTACTTC. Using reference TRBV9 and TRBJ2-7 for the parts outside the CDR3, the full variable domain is DSGVTQTPKHLITATGQRVTLRCSPRSGDLSVYWYQQSLDQGLQFLIQYYNGEERAKGNILERFSAQQFPDLHSELNLSSLELGDSALYFCASSTTSGGYEQYFGPGTRLTVT.

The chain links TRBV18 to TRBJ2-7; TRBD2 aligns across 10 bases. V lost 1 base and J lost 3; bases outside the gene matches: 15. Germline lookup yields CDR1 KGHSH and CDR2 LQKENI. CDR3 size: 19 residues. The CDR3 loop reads CASSPLEGSGRPPGYEQYF. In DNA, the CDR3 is TGTGCCAGCTCACCACTTGAAGGTAGCGGGAGGCCCCCGGGCTACGAGCAGTACTTC. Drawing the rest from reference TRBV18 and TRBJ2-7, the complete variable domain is NAGVMQNPRHLVRRRGQEARLRCSPMKGHSHVYWYRQLPEEGLKFMVYLQKENIIDESGMPKERFSAEFPKEGPSILRIQQVVRGDSAAYFCASSPLEGSGRPPGYEQYFGPGTRLTVT.